These 27 T cell receptor beta chains were sequenced from one sample in a study of T cell changes during pregnancy in multiple sclerosis. Profiled with immunoSEQ multiplex PCR; TCRdb holds only in-frame clones, not every one. The sample lists 40,000 to 55,000 clones, more than 90% occurring once. The material was CD8+ T cells from peripheral blood mononuclear cells, obtained after pregnancy. The source of these receptors is a female donor with multiple sclerosis, enrolled in a pregnancy study.

This chain connects TRBV30 to TRBJ2-1; maybe TRBD1 (7 bases). The length of the CDR3 is 15 residues. Trimming cost V 7 bases and J 1 base, with 17 bases left between them. CDR1 is GTSNPN, CDR2 SVGIG, per germline (reference sequence). The chain's CDR3 is CAFQGGLGSYNEQFF. The CDR3 DNA follows: TGTGCCTTCCAGGGGGGTTTGGGGTCCTACAATGAGCAGTTCTTC.

This chain links TRBV12-5 with TRBJ2-6; TRBD2 aligns across 11 bases. The germline CDR1 and CDR2 sequences are LGHNT and FRNRAP. The length of the CDR3 is 17 residues. Trimming cost V 3 bases and J 3 bases; bases outside gene matches: 4. In DNA, the CDR3 is TGTGCTAGTGGTTTTATCCTAGCGGGAGGTGGGGCCAACGTCCTGACTTTC. Its protein product is CASGFILAGGGANVLTF.

V and J are TRBV7-6 and TRBJ1-2; TRBD1 is a possible D gene (6 bases). V lost 5 bases and J lost 4, with 20 bases in between. The CDR3 is made up of 16 amino acids. Germline CDR1 and CDR2: SGHVS and FNYEAQ. As DNA, the CDR3 is TGTGCCAGCAGCCCCCACACAGGGAGCCCCAGCTATGGCTACACCTTC. This encodes CASSPHTGSPSYGYTF.

This clone has just one count. The chain links TRBV2 to TRBJ2-3; D remains unclear. CDR3 length: 11 amino acids. V lost 11 bases, J lost 3 bases, and 9 bases lay in between. The germline CDR1 and CDR2 sequences are SNHLY and FYNNEI. The CDR3 nucleotides read TGTGCCGGTTACTTTACAGATACGCAGTATTTT. Translated, it gives CAGYFTDTQYF.

The chain recombines TRBV5-1 with TRBJ1-2; D possibly corresponds to TRBD1 (5 bases). V was trimmed by 2 bases and J by 6 bases, leaving 14 bases between them. Looked up from germline, CDR1 is SGHRS and CDR2 is YFSETQ. This CDR3 has 14 amino acids. Written as DNA, the CDR3 is TGCGCCAGCAGCTTCAGGGAGGTTGTCAATGGCTACACCTTC. Its translation: CASSFREVVNGYTF.

This clone was counted once. J is TRBJ1-5 and V is TRBV27; D is possibly TRBD1 (6 bases). V lost 0 bases to trimming and J lost 4 bases, with 7 bases between them. CDR3 length: 14 residues. The germline V gene encodes CDR1 MNHEY and CDR2 SMNVEV (reference sequence). In DNA, the CDR3 is TGTGCCAGCAGTTTATCTAGGGGGAATCAGCCCCAGCATTTT. It translates to CASSLSRGNQPQHF.

This chain connects TRBV13 to TRBJ2-2, with 13 bases lining up with TRBD2. Germline CDR1 is PRHDT and CDR2 is FYEKMQ (reference sequence). V lost 5 bases, J lost 5 bases, and 17 bases stayed unmatched. The CDR3 sequence is 20 residues long. Here the CDR3 reads CASSLIRGTSGEPGTGELFF. Here the CDR3 DNA reads TGTGCCAGCAGCCTAATTCGTGGGACTAGCGGGGAGCCGGGGACCGGGGAGCTGTTTTTT.

V is TRBV6-6 and J is TRBJ2-3; maybe TRBD2 (5 bases). Germline V lookup: CDR1 MNHNY, CDR2 SVGAGI (reference sequence). Trimming cost V 1 base and J 1 base, with 9 bases left between them. This CDR3 is built from 15 residues. The CDR3 reads CASSYFGVGTDTQYF. The DNA of the CDR3 is TGTGCCAGCAGTTACTTCGGGGTCGGCACAGATACGCAGTATTTT.

The chain links TRBV4-3 to TRBJ2-2; perhaps TRBD2 as D (6 bases). Looked up from germline, CDR1 is LGHNA and CDR2 is YSLEER. The CDR3 runs 16 residues. The V end lost 0 bases, the J end lost 5 bases, and 13 bases lay between the germline ends. The CDR3 DNA is TGCGCCAGCAGCCAAGACCTGGACGGGGGTACCGGGGAGCTGTTTTTT. It translates to CASSQDLDGGTGELFF.

V and J are TRBV5-1 and TRBJ2-1; D is ambiguous. Germline-derived CDR1 and CDR2 are SGHRS and YFSETQ. The CDR3 runs to 14 residues. V lost 0 bases to trimming and J lost 7 bases, with 11 bases between them. CDR3 residues: CASSLVRLENEQFF. The CDR3 nucleotides are TGCGCCAGCAGCTTGGTTCGGTTAGAAAATGAGCAGTTCTTC.

The chain links TRBV10-2 to TRBJ2-7; 9 bases line up with TRBD1. This CDR3 region has 16 residues. Per germline, CDR1 WSHSY and CDR2 SAAADI. The V segment lost 6 bases and the J segment 4 bases; nucleotides outside the gene matches: 13. CDR3 protein: CASSGAWDRASYEQYF. The DNA of the CDR3 is TGCGCCAGCAGCGGAGCTTGGGACAGGGCTTCTTACGAGCAGTACTTC.

V and J are TRBV14 and TRBJ2-3; D may be TRBD1 (6 bases). V lost 1 base to trimming and J lost 2 bases, with 10 bases between them. Germline CDR1 SGHDN, CDR2 FVKESK. The CDR3 is made up of 15 amino acids. The chain's CDR3 is CASSQGTVSTDTQYF. For the CDR3, the DNA is TGTGCCAGCAGCCAAGGGACAGTGTCCACAGATACGCAGTATTTT.

V is TRBV5-1 and J is TRBJ2-1; TRBD2 agrees at 7 bases. CDR1 is SGHRS, CDR2 YFSETQ, per germline. V was pared by 2 bases and J by 4 bases, with 3 bases of the junction left unmatched. The CDR3 is made up of 14 amino acids. The CDR3 sequence: CASSFLSGYNEQFF. The CDR3 DNA follows: TGCGCCAGCAGCTTTCTTAGCGGGTACAATGAGCAGTTCTTC. The entire variable domain, with the rest obtained from reference TRBV5-1 and TRBJ2-1, is as follows: KAGVTQTPRYLIKTRGQQVTLSCSPISGHRSVSWYQQTPGQGLQFLFEYFSETQRNKGNFPGRFSGRQFSNSRSEMNVSTLELGDSALYLCASSFLSGYNEQFFGPGTRLTVL.

This clone occurred once. The gene calls are TRBV7-8 and TRBJ2-7; 11 nucleotides line up with TRBD1. V was pared by 1 base and J by 3 bases, with 8 bases of the junction left unmatched. The V gene's germline CDR1 is SGHVS and CDR2 FQNEAQ. This CDR3 has 17 residues. CDR3: CASSLGNPGQGDYEQYF. In DNA, the CDR3 is TGTGCCAGCAGCTTAGGAAATCCGGGACAGGGGGACTACGAGCAGTACTTC.

This rearrangement joins TRBV9 to TRBJ1-2; D unclear. CDR3 length: 17 residues. The germline V gene has CDR1 SGDLS and CDR2 YYNGEE. V lost 4 bases and J lost 0, with 19 bases in between. In DNA, the CDR3 is TGTGCCAGCAGCCCAGAGGGTCGGTTATACCCTAACTATGGCTACACCTTC. Its translation: CASSPEGRLYPNYGYTF.

Comments on this clone: Germline is not matched at one junction end, which may reflect a read error. Other nucleotide sequences in the sample specify the same CDR3. This rearrangement joins TRBV5-6 to TRBJ1-1; the D gene is possibly TRBD1 (5 bases). Germline CDR1 is SGHDT and CDR2 is YYEEEE. The CDR3 consists of 16 residues. CDR3 sequence (DNA): TGCGCCAGCAGCTTGGTCAGGGTCGGAAGTGGCACTGAAGCTTTCTTT. Translating gives CASSLVRVGSGTEAFF.

This clone was seen just once. This rearrangement joins TRBV30 to TRBJ2-3; TRBD1 aligns across 7 bases. This CDR3 contains 12 residues. The V gene end was trimmed by 4 bases and the J gene end by 7 bases; junction bases not matched to a gene: 5. Germline lookup yields CDR1 GTSNPN and CDR2 SVGIG (reference sequence). CDR3 DNA sequence: TGTGCCTGGACCATGACAGGGAATACGCAGTATTTT. Protein: CAWTMTGNTQYF.

V gene TRBV27 combines with J gene TRBJ2-6; D unresolved. CDR1 is MNHEY, CDR2 SMNVEV, per germline (reference sequence). CDR3 length: 14 amino acids. Deletions cut 0 bases from V and 12 bases from J, with 12 bases between. The CDR3 nucleotides are TGTGCCAGCAGTTTATCGTCAGAGACACCCGTCCTGACTTTC. It translates to CASSLSSETPVLTF. Together with reference TRBV27 and TRBJ2-6, the CDR3 gives the full variable domain: EAQVTQNPRYLITVTGKKLTVTCSQNMNHEYMSWYRQDPGLGLRQIYYSMNVEVTDKGDVPEGYKVSRKEKRNFPLILESPSPNQTSLYFCASSLSSETPVLTFGAGSRLTVL.

In the case of this clone: The germline gene is not matched at one end of the junction; a read error may be the cause. This chain connects TRBV5-6 to TRBJ1-2; D is unclear. The CDR3 is made up of 13 amino acids. Germline V gene lookup returns CDR1 SGHDT and CDR2 YYEEEE. CDR3 sequence reads: CASSLGDNYGYTF. For the CDR3, the DNA is TGTGCCAGCAGTTTGGGCGATAACTATGGCTACACCTTC.

The V gene is TRBV7-9, the J gene TRBJ1-3, with 8 nucleotides matching TRBD1. The CDR3 loop spans 14 amino acids. The germline V gene encodes CDR1 SEHNR and CDR2 FQNEAQ (reference sequence). V shed 5 bases, J shed 3 bases, and the junction held 3 bases outside the gene matches. The CDR3 spells CASSPGQGGNTIYF. The CDR3 DNA reads TGTGCCAGCAGCCCCGGACAGGGTGGAAACACCATATATTTT.

The gene calls are TRBV6-1 and TRBJ2-7; 9 nucleotides match TRBD1. CDR1 and CDR2 (germline): MNHNS, SASEGT. The CDR3 is 14 residues long. J was trimmed by 4 bases and V by 6 bases; bases with no gene match: 7. This chain's CDR3 is CASSRTGDGYEQYF. The CDR3 DNA reads as TGTGCCAGCAGCCGGACAGGGGATGGGTACGAGCAGTACTTC.

This sequence joins TRBV2 and TRBJ1-2, with D possibly matching TRBD1 (6 bases). Germline V gives CDR1 SNHLY, CDR2 FYNNEI. The CDR3 spans 16 residues. The germline V and J ends were trimmed by 2 bases and 10 bases, with 23 bases remaining between them. CDR3 residues: CASSESWGGPGSHYTF. CDR3 DNA sequence: TGTGCCAGCAGTGAAAGTTGGGGGGGGCCAGGGAGCCACTACACCTTC. Looking up the rest from reference TRBV2 and TRBJ1-2 gives the full variable domain: EPEVTQTPSHQVTQMGQEVILRCVPISNHLYFYWYRQILGQKVEFLVSFYNNEISEKSEIFDDQFSVERPDGSNFTLKIRSTKLEDSAMYFCASSESWGGPGSHYTFGSGTRLTVV.

This clone has ten or more counts. The rearrangement uses TRBV10-1 and TRBJ2-2; D is undetermined. Germline CDR1 reads WNHNN; CDR2 reads SYGVQD (reference sequence). The CDR3 runs 15 residues. Deletions cut 0 bases from V and 5 bases from J, with 10 bases between. The CDR3 here is CASSESRRQTGELFF. CDR3 DNA sequence: TGCGCCAGCAGTGAGTCGAGGCGTCAAACCGGGGAGCTGTTTTTT.

This chain links TRBV19 with TRBJ2-1; the match to TRBD2 covers 7 bases. The germline V gene has CDR1 LNHDA and CDR2 SQIVND (reference sequence). CDR3 length: 15 residues. V dropped 5 bases and J dropped 6; count of bases not matched to a gene: 10. In DNA, the CDR3 is TGTGCCAGTAGTTCTCCGACTAGCTTAGGCAATGAGCAGTTCTTC. Translation: CASSSPTSLGNEQFF.

This clone was counted a few times. The gene calls are TRBV4-3 and TRBJ1-1; 9 nucleotides match TRBD1. The V gene's germline CDR1 is LGHNA and CDR2 YSLEER. Losses at the gene ends were 0 bases for V and 5 bases for J; bases not matched to a gene: 7. This CDR3 has 16 residues. CDR3 amino acids: CASSQDLVGQGTEAFF. The CDR3 DNA reads TGCGCCAGCAGCCAAGATCTGGTGGGACAGGGAACTGAAGCTTTCTTT.

The chain joins TRBV18 to TRBJ1-5; 8 nucleotides agree with TRBD1. This CDR3 comprises 15 residues. J was trimmed by 10 bases and V by 6 bases; bases with no gene match: 14. From germline, CDR1 is KGHSH and CDR2 LQKENI. The CDR3 DNA follows: TGTGCCAGCTCGCGTGGACAGGGCGTTTTAGGACCCCAGCATTTT. As protein: CASSRGQGVLGPQHF.

The rearrangement uses TRBV7-9 and TRBJ1-1; D ambiguous. With 3 bases removed from V and 0 bases from J, the gap between germline ends came to 14 bases. The germline V gene encodes CDR1 SEHNR and CDR2 FQNEAQ (reference sequence). The CDR3 runs 16 residues. The CDR3 loop is CASSFLYGFLNTEAFF. DNA for the CDR3: TGTGCCAGCAGCTTCCTGTATGGCTTCCTGAACACTGAAGCTTTCTTT. Filled out from reference TRBV7-9 and TRBJ1-1, the complete variable domain reads DTGVSQNPRHKITKRGQNVTFRCDPISEHNRLYWYRQTLGQGPEFLTYFQNEAQLEKSRLLSDRFSAERPKGSFSTLEIQRTEQGDSAMYLCASSFLYGFLNTEAFFGQGTRLTVV.